The T cell receptor (beta chain) under discussion was sequenced for a study of regulatory and conventional T cells in RAG deficiency. Study-level findings and limits: Sorted Omenn CD25-high CD127-low cells may not be bona fide Tregs. Shannon entropy fell and Simpson indices rose in RAG-deficient patients. Shorter CDR3s in all patient subsets; >75% Treg-Tconv overlap in Omenn.

The table came from immunoSEQ multiplex PCR; TCRdb's copy has only in-frame clones and leaves some out. Among tens of thousands of clones listed, 90% to 95% were seen once. The sorted conventional CD4+ T cells were CD25-low and CD127-high, with genomic DNA sequenced. The CDR3 totals 16 residues. Trimming pared 4 bases from V and 6 bases from J, leaving 22 bases between. Germline V gene data show CDR1 as SGHDT and CDR2 as YYEEEE. For this clone: Antigen unknown.

These records were also assigned to another study, of regulatory T cells. Per that study: The PCR used 52 TRBV and 13 TRBJ primers. In patients, unique TRB V-J pairs were restricted and V/J usage skewed, especially in Tregs.

V usage is TRBV5-6 and J usage is TRBJ1-2, with D tentatively TRBD1 (6 bases). The TCR was taken from a human donor in good health. Sequences were obtained from CD4+ T cells sorted from blood. CDR3 in DNA: TGTGCCAGCAGCGATAGAGACTTGGGGGGCCAGAATGGCTACACCTTC. Its protein is CASSDRDLGGQNGYTF. Based on the CDR3 plus reference TRBV5-6 and TRBJ1-2, the full variable domain is DAGVTQSPTHLIKTRGQQVTLRCSPKSGHDTVSWYQQALGQGPQFIFQYYEEEERQRGNFPDRFSGHQFPNYSSELNVNALLLGDSALYLCASSDRDLGGQNGYTFGSGTRLTVV.